This T cell receptor (beta chain) is from a study of Tregs in tolerant kidney transplant recipients. Study-wide results and limits: Activated donor B cell expansion appeared to reveal the most relevant donor-specific TCRbeta repertoire.

Measured with immunoSEQ multiplex PCR; TCRdb has only the in-frame clones, and not every one. Among some 68,000 clones listed, 84% were seen once. Unstimulated regulatory T cells (CD4+CD25+CD127-), CD4+CD25- non-regulatory cells, CD4 and CD8 cells were FACS-sorted from thawed PBMCs. Turning to this clone: Its antigen is still unknown.

The sequence came from a human donor in good health. Sequencing used CD4+ T cells from blood.

The CDR3 loop reads CASSLNPAGARNEQFF. The CDR3, as DNA: TGCGCCAGCAGCTTGAATCCAGCGGGAGCTCGGAATGAGCAGTTCTTC. The J gene is TRBJ2-1, the V gene TRBV5-1, with 8 bases lining up with TRBD2. With V trimmed by 1 base and J by 7 bases, 10 bases remained unmatched. The CDR3 covers 16 residues. Germline lookup yields CDR1 SGHRS and CDR2 YFSETQ.